This entry lists 29 T cell receptor beta chains sequenced from one sample in a study of monozygotic twins with inflammatory bowel disease. TCRdb reprocessed the 5' RACE reads, with one entry per CDR3 protein and no DNA. Recorded for this sample: approximately 200,000 distinct CDR3 sequences. The sample was blood. Receptors originate from a human donor with ulcerative colitis or Crohn's disease, or a healthy co-twin of an affected twin (not recorded which).

The chain is built from TRBV12-3 or TRBV12-4 and TRBJ1-6; TCRdb designates TRBD1, a call that cannot be tested without DNA. The CDR3 sequence is 16 residues long. This chain's CDR3 is CASSPTGGNYNSPLHF.

The chain is built from TRBV20-1 and TRBJ2-5; the TRBD1 assignment by TCRdb is unverifiable without DNA. There are 13 residues in the CDR3. CDR1 DFQATT and CDR2 SNEGSKA come from the germline V gene (reference sequence). The CDR3 region is CSASTQAAETQYF.

The CDR3 loop is CSARGTQGVSYEQYF. V gene TRBV20-1 combines with J gene TRBJ2-7; TCRdb selects TRBD1, and the lack of DNA leaves this call unchecked. The CDR3 loop spans 15 amino acids. Germline CDR1 reads DFQATT; CDR2 reads SNEGSKA (reference sequence).

V usage is TRBV15 and J usage is TRBJ1-5; TCRdb designates TRBD1, a call that cannot be tested without DNA. The CDR3 runs to 13 residues. CDR1 and CDR2 from the germline V gene are LNHNV and YYDKDF (reference sequence). The CDR3 loop reads CATSQGAGQPQHF.

The rearrangement joins TRBV5-6 to TRBJ1-1. Germline V lookup: CDR1 SGHDT, CDR2 YYEEEE. The CDR3 runs to 13 residues. CDR3 loop: CASSLGSPEEAFF.

The chain carries TRBV6-5 and TRBJ1-1. This CDR3 comprises 13 residues. CDR1 MNHEY and CDR2 SVGAGI come from the germline V gene. CDR3 sequence: CASSSWENTEAFF.

V gene TRBV7-8 combines with J gene TRBJ1-3. Per the germline V gene, CDR1 is SGHVS and CDR2 is FQNEAQ. The CDR3 sequence is 16 residues long. CDR3: CASSINGWDSGNTIYF.

The V gene is TRBV7-2, the J gene TRBJ1-1; TCRdb's D call of TRBD1 is untestable without DNA. The germline CDR1 and CDR2 sequences are SGHTA and FQGNSA. The CDR3 totals 12 residues. The chain's CDR3 is CASSKTGYQAFF.

The V and J genes are TRBV7-3 and TRBJ2-1. This CDR3 region has 14 residues. Germline V gene sequence: CDR1 SGHTA, CDR2 FQGTGA. CDR3 amino acids: CASSLIPSYNEQFF.

The chain combines TRBV14 with TRBJ1-5; TCRdb's D call of TRBD1 is untestable without DNA. CDR3 size: 12 residues. CDR1 is SGHDN, CDR2 FVKESK, per germline. The CDR3 here is CAPTGFNQPQHF. The whole variable domain, filled in from reference TRBV14 and TRBJ1-5, reads EAGVTQFPSHSVIEKGQTVTLRCDPISGHDNLYWYRRVMGKEIKFLLHFVKESKQDESGMPNNRFLAERTGGTYSTLKVQPAELEDSGVYFCAPTGFNQPQHFGDGTRLSIL.

The rearrangement joins TRBV5-1 to TRBJ2-3; there is no DNA to check the TCRdb D call of TRBD2. The germline gives CDR1 SGHRS, CDR2 YFSETQ. CDR3 length equals 14 residues. The CDR3 spells CASSPGTSGNTQYF.

The chain recombines TRBV7-2 with TRBJ1-3. Germline CDR1 is SGHTA and CDR2 is FQGNSA. The CDR3 length is 14 residues. CDR3 residues: CASSLWGPANTIYF.

CDR3 loop: CASSIRDTNEKLFF. The chain uses TRBV5-1 and TRBJ1-4; TCRdb returns TRBD1, unconfirmable since there is no DNA. The V gene's germline CDR1 is SGHRS and CDR2 YFSETQ. The CDR3 totals 14 residues.

The chain combines TRBV20-1 with TRBJ2-1; TCRdb's D call, TRBD1, is unchecked because there is no DNA. The V gene's germline CDR1 is DFQATT and CDR2 SNEGSKA (reference sequence). The CDR3 runs 15 residues. The CDR3 reads CSARDLSGGLNEQFF.

CDR3 sequence reads: CASSLRRGWVEQFF. V usage is TRBV6-1 and J usage is TRBJ2-1; the D call from TCRdb, TRBD1, cannot be confirmed without DNA. Germline V gene lookup returns CDR1 MNHNS and CDR2 SASEGT. The CDR3 sequence is 14 residues long.

V is TRBV5-1 and J is TRBJ2-1. The CDR3 has 14 amino acids. Germline-derived CDR1 and CDR2 are SGHRS and YFSETQ. CDR3 region: CASSLGSDYNEQFF.

This chain links TRBV7-7 with TRBJ2-5; the TCRdb D gene call, TRBD1, has no DNA to confirm it. The CDR3 is 15 residues long. Germline V gives CDR1 SSHAT, CDR2 FNYEAQ (reference sequence). The CDR3 sequence: CASSPGTSSGETQYF.

This rearrangement joins TRBV5-1 to TRBJ1-2. This CDR3 spans 13 amino acids. Germline V gene data show CDR1 as SGHRS and CDR2 as YFSETQ. This CDR3 reads CASSLGAGDGYTF. Supplemented by reference TRBV5-1 and TRBJ1-2, the full variable domain reads KAGVTQTPRYLIKTRGQQVTLSCSPISGHRSVSWYQQTPGQGLQFLFEYFSETQRNKGNFPGRFSGRQFSNSRSEMNVSTLELGDSALYLCASSLGAGDGYTFGSGTRLTVV.

The CDR3 is CASSLPYGTTTFF. The V call is TRBV5-1, the J call TRBJ1-1. Germline V lookup: CDR1 SGHRS, CDR2 YFSETQ. The CDR3 contains 13 residues.

The J gene is TRBJ2-3, the V gene TRBV20-1; TCRdb picks TRBD2, but there is no DNA to check that call. CDR3 length: 16 residues. CDR1 DFQATT and CDR2 SNEGSKA come from the germline V gene (reference sequence). CDR3 residues: CSVGRLAGGPGDTQYF.

The chain carries TRBV20-1 and TRBJ2-7; there is no DNA to check the TCRdb D call of TRBD1. Looked up from germline, CDR1 is DFQATT and CDR2 is SNEGSKA (reference sequence). The CDR3 loop spans 13 amino acids. The CDR3: CSAPGQPTYEQYF.

The CDR3 protein is CASSPPDGNNYGYTF. The rearrangement uses TRBV25-1 and TRBJ1-2. Germline CDR1 reads MGHDK; CDR2 reads SYGVNS. The length of the CDR3 is 15 residues.

This chain joins TRBV7-2 and TRBJ2-1; TCRdb picks TRBD1, but there is no DNA to check that call. Germline CDR1 is SGHTA and CDR2 is FQGNSA. CDR3 length: 16 residues. CDR3 sequence reads: CASSLLGTPKGNEQFF.

The V and J genes are TRBV27 and TRBJ2-3; TCRdb's D call, TRBD2, is unchecked because there is no DNA. Germline-derived CDR1 and CDR2 are MNHEY and SMNVEV (reference sequence). The CDR3 extends over 16 amino acids. CDR3: CASAGVRWRELDTQYF.

CDR3 sequence reads: CASSFIFGGRSEQYF. This chain uses TRBV7-8 with TRBJ2-7; the D call of TRBD1 rests on TCRdb alone, since no DNA is present to check it. CDR1 and CDR2 (germline): SGHVS, FQNEAQ. The CDR3 contains 15 residues.

CDR3 protein: CASSPRQGLGEAFF. This chain uses TRBV18 with TRBJ1-1; TCRdb's D call of TRBD1 is untestable without DNA. The CDR3 covers 14 residues. Germline V lookup: CDR1 KGHSH, CDR2 LQKENI.

The gene calls are TRBV5-1 and TRBJ2-7; TCRdb selects TRBD2, and the lack of DNA leaves this call unchecked. The CDR3 is 17 amino acids. The germline gives CDR1 SGHRS, CDR2 YFSETQ. The CDR3 sequence is CASSLEASGGYLYEQYF.

The gene calls are TRBV5-1 and TRBJ1-1; TCRdb selects TRBD1, and the lack of DNA leaves this call unchecked. Germline loops: CDR1 SGHRS, CDR2 YFSETQ. The CDR3 runs 14 residues. The CDR3 sequence: CASVRGGSDTEAFF.

This rearrangement joins TRBV5-1 to TRBJ2-7; TCRdb's D call of TRBD2 is untestable without DNA. CDR3 length equals 16 residues. The V gene's germline CDR1 is SGHRS and CDR2 YFSETQ. The CDR3 sequence is CASSSEALTAYYEQYF. Filled out from reference TRBV5-1 and TRBJ2-7, the complete variable domain reads KAGVTQTPRYLIKTRGQQVTLSCSPISGHRSVSWYQQTPGQGLQFLFEYFSETQRNKGNFPGRFSGRQFSNSRSEMNVSTLELGDSALYLCASSSEALTAYYEQYFGPGTRLTVT.